The rows below give T cell receptor beta chains drawn from one sample of a study of cytomegalovirus exposure and HLA in healthy donors. TCRdb's copy holds only in-frame clones and misses some; the assay was immunoSEQ multiplex PCR. The sample totals about 130,000 clones; its top ten clones hold roughly 1.7%. Input material: PBMCs. These receptors all stem from a man aged 18 to 29 in good health and CMV-seronegative. CDR3s include the opening cysteine and the closing phenylalanine or tryptophan. A D gene is named only where the DNA matches it firmly.

J | V | D | CDR3 | DNA
TRBJ2-7 | TRBV7-9 | NA | CASSRQLLYEQYF | TGTGCCAGCAGCCGACAGTTACTTTACGAGCAGTACTTC
TRBJ1-6 | TRBV29-1 | TRBD1 | CSVGQGGNSPLHF | TGCAGCGTAGGACAGGGTGGGAATTCACCCCTCCACTTT
TRBJ2-6 | TRBV25-1 | NA | CASRASGGTSGANVLTF | TGTGCCAGCAGGGCAAGCGGAGGGACCTCTGGGGCCAACGTCCTGACTTTC
TRBJ1-4 | TRBV7-9 | NA | CASSSPLHEKLFF | TGTGCCAGCAGCTCTCCCCTCCATGAAAAACTGTTTTTT
TRBJ2-1 | TRBV5-6 | NA | CASSFTGNEQFF | TGTGCCAGCAGCTTCACGGGCAATGAGCAGTTCTTC
TRBJ2-3 | TRBV6-5 | NA | CASSYSRASSTDTQYF | TGTGCCAGCAGTTACAGCAGAGCGTCTAGCACAGATACGCAGTATTTT
TRBJ1-2 | TRBV19 | TRBD1 | CASRQGGRDGYTF | TGTGCCAGTAGACAGGGGGGAAGGGATGGCTACACCTTC
TRBJ1-4 | TRBV5-4 | TRBD1 | CASRDGQGGNEKLFF | TGTGCCAGCAGGGACGGACAGGGTGGTAATGAAAAACTGTTTTTT
TRBJ2-7 | TRBV4-3 | NA | CASSQDRGSIYEQYF | TGCGCCAGCAGCCAAGACCGGGGATCAATCTACGAGCAGTACTTC
TRBJ2-7 | TRBV9 | NA | CASSGNIGFNEQYF | TGTGCCAGCAGCGGAAACATCGGGTTTAACGAGCAGTACTTC
TRBJ1-4 | TRBV5-1 | NA | CASSSGQFNEKLFF | TGCGCCAGCAGCTCCGGACAGTTTAATGAAAAACTGTTTTTT
TRBJ1-3 | TRBV30 | TRBD1 | CAWSTSRQGKLHTIYF | TGTGCCTGGAGTACCTCACGACAGGGGAAGTTGCACACCATATATTTT
TRBJ1-4 | TRBV4-3 | TRBD1 | CASSQDYPQAGGEKLFF | TGCGCCAGCAGCCAAGATTACCCACAGGCAGGGGGGGAAAAACTGTTTTTT
TRBJ2-2 | TRBV18 | NA | CASSPGVTGELFF | TGTGCCAGCTCACCGGGAGTCACCGGGGAGCTGTTTTTT
TRBJ1-1 | TRBV5-6 | NA | CASSRLDTEAFF | TGTGCCAGCAGCCGGTTGGACACTGAAGCTTTCTTT
TRBJ1-2 | TRBV2 | NA | CASNLLPQEGYTF | TGTGCCAGCAACCTACTCCCTCAGGAAGGCTACACCTTC
TRBJ1-3 | TRBV6-5 | NA | CASSSRTLSGNTIYF | TGTGCCAGCAGTTCTCGGACTCTTTCTGGAAACACCATATATTTT
TRBJ1-5 | TRBV5-1 | TRBD1 | CASSTRTGDQPQHF | TGCGCCAGCAGCACTCGGACAGGAGATCAGCCCCAGCATTTT
TRBJ2-5 | TRBV28 | NA | CASSLGRGSQETQYF | TGTGCCAGCAGTTTAGGGCGGGGTAGCCAAGAGACCCAGTACTTC
TRBJ1-4 | TRBV7-9 | NA | CASSYPSHTTNEKLFF | TGTGCCAGCAGCTATCCGTCCCACACAACTAATGAAAAACTGTTTTTT
TRBJ1-3 | TRBV9 | TRBD1 | CASSGTTGQGAGNTIYF | TGTGCCAGCAGCGGGACCACGGGACAGGGGGCTGGAAACACCATATATTTT
TRBJ2-2 | TRBV10-3 | TRBD2 | CAIRDMTSANTGELFF | TGTGCCATCAGGGATATGACTAGCGCGAACACCGGGGAGCTGTTTTTT
TRBJ1-4 | TRBV6-5 | NA | CASSYSGRFDGKLFF | TGTGCCAGCAGTTACTCGGGCCGATTCGATGGAAAACTGTTTTTT
TRBJ2-5 | TRBV7-2 | NA | CASNFPRETQYF | TGTGCCAGCAACTTCCCTAGAGAGACCCAGTACTTC
TRBJ2-2 | TRBV29-1 | NA | CSVSWEAGELFF | TGCAGCGTTAGTTGGGAGGCCGGGGAGCTGTTTTTT
TRBJ1-6 | TRBV7-3 | NA | CASSLNRDSPLHF | TGTGCCAGCAGCTTAAATCGGGATTCACCCCTCCACTTT
TRBJ2-7 | TRBV27 | TRBD2 | CASSRSRLAGDEQYF | TGTGCCAGCAGTAGATCGCGACTAGCGGGAGACGAGCAGTACTTC
TRBJ1-1 | TRBV30 | NA | CAWSFEEAFF | TGTGCCTGGAGTTTTGAGGAAGCTTTCTTT
TRBJ2-1 | TRBV7-9 | NA | CASSLLNEQFF | TGTGCCAGCAGCTTATTAAATGAGCAGTTCTTC
TRBJ2-7 | TRBV5-4 | TRBD2 | CASSLQIAGGSYEQYF | TGTGCCAGCAGCTTGCAGATAGCGGGAGGGTCATACGAGCAGTACTTC
TRBJ1-1 | TRBV27 | NA | CASSPQVMNTEAFF | TGTGCCAGCAGCCCTCAGGTAATGAACACTGAAGCTTTCTTT
TRBJ1-5 | TRBV7-9 | TRBD1 | CASNTGGNQPQHF | TGTGCCAGCAACACAGGGGGCAATCAGCCCCAGCATTTT
TRBJ2-5 | TRBV11-2 | NA | CASSPVGRGSRETQYF | TGTGCCAGCAGCCCCGTGGGGCGCGGCTCCAGAGAGACCCAGTACTTC
TRBJ2-7 | TRBV5-6 | NA | CASTRTEYEQYF | TGTGCCAGCACCCGAACGGAGTACGAGCAGTACTTC
TRBJ1-5 | TRBV4-3 | NA | CASSQDYSNQPQHF | TGCGCCAGCAGCCAAGATTATAGCAATCAGCCCCAGCATTTT
TRBJ1-4 | TRBV18 | TRBD1 | CASSSMTGGDGEKLFF | TGTGCCAGCTCATCGATGACAGGGGGCGACGGAGAAAAACTGTTTTTT
TRBJ2-3 | TRBV5-6 | NA | CASTLGGGTDTQYF | TGTGCCAGCACCCTTGGCGGGGGCACAGATACGCAGTATTTT
TRBJ2-1 | TRBV19 | NA | CASRTGVHSYNEQFF | TGTGCCAGCCGGACCGGGGTTCACTCCTACAATGAGCAGTTCTTC
TRBJ2-7 | TRBV28 | NA | CASSLGSTYEQYF | TGTGCCAGCAGTTTGGGCAGCACCTACGAGCAGTACTTC
TRBJ2-7 | TRBV4-3 | NA | CASSQGGDSFYEQYF | TGCGCCAGCAGCCAAGGGGGGGACAGTTTCTACGAGCAGTACTTC
TRBJ2-7 | TRBV5-5 | TRBD2 | CASSLRGVSLEQYF | TGTGCCAGCAGCTTACGGGGGGTATCTCTCGAGCAGTACTTC
TRBJ1-1 | TRBV2 | TRBD1 | CASSERGRGLTEAFF | TGTGCCAGCAGTGAAAGGGGCAGGGGGCTTACTGAAGCTTTCTTT
TRBJ1-5 | TRBV29-1 | NA | CSEITGNQPQHF | TGCAGCGAAATAACAGGCAATCAGCCCCAGCATTTT
TRBJ2-7 | TRBV30 | NA | CAWSEARGYEQYF | TGTGCCTGGAGCGAGGCCCGGGGGTACGAGCAGTACTTC
TRBJ2-2 | TRBV4-1 | NA | CASSQEGGASSYTGELFF | TGCGCCAGCAGCCAAGAAGGTGGAGCTAGCAGCTACACCGGGGAGCTGTTTTTT
TRBJ1-1 | TRBV7-2 | NA | CASSFGGITEAFF | TGTGCCAGCAGCTTCGGGGGGATCACTGAAGCTTTCTTT
TRBJ2-1 | TRBV5-4 | TRBD2 | CASSFGGREAYNEQFF | TGTGCCAGCAGCTTTGGCGGACGGGAGGCCTACAATGAGCAGTTCTTC
TRBJ1-2 | TRBV19 | NA | CASSHPASSFRDGYTF | TGTGCCAGTAGCCATCCTGCTTCATCCTTCCGGGATGGCTACACCTTC
TRBJ2-7 | TRBV6-6 | TRBD1 | CASSNFWDRGYEQYF | TGTGCCAGCAGCAACTTCTGGGACAGGGGTTACGAGCAGTACTTC
TRBJ1-1 | TRBV30 | NA | CARSPPPGEAEAFF | TGTGCCCGGAGTCCTCCTCCAGGGGAAGCTGAAGCTTTCTTT
TRBJ2-7 | TRBV11-2 | TRBD1 | CASSLATGLRYEQYF | TGTGCCAGCAGCTTAGCGACAGGGCTTCGGTACGAGCAGTACTTC
TRBJ2-2 | TRBV4-3 | TRBD2 | CASSQMTSGRSGELFF | TGCGCCAGCAGCCAAATGACTAGCGGGAGGTCCGGGGAGCTGTTTTTT
TRBJ2-7 | TRBV6-5 | TRBD2 | CASSYWEGIGLGEQYF | TGTGCCAGCAGTTACTGGGAGGGGATTGGATTGGGCGAGCAGTACTTC
TRBJ1-2 | TRBV5-4 | NA | CASSLEGGIPRDGYTF | TGTGCCAGCAGCTTGGAGGGAGGGATCCCTAGAGATGGCTACACCTTC
TRBJ1-5 | TRBV7-9 | TRBD1 | CASSSGQGGDQPQHF | TGTGCCAGCAGCTCTGGACAGGGTGGGGATCAGCCCCAGCATTTT